This T cell receptor (beta chain) was obtained from a study of blood T cells in healthy people across ages. Looking at the study overall: About one barcoded beta molecule per two T cells came from capture by template switching.

A few counts support this clonotype. Being one base from a much bigger clone, this may be a read error. Germline V lookup: CDR1 KGHSH, CDR2 LQKENI. The CDR3 extends over 13 amino acids. Together with a sample-barcoded 5' primer, a J-beta primer mix was included in a second PCR lasting about 6 to 11 cycles. The study obtained at least 2.5 million CDR3-containing paired-end reads from every sample. TCRdb used MiXCR to reprocess the 5' RACE reads, holding one entry per CDR3 protein. The table lists about 640,000 distinct CDR3 sequences, around 54% of them singletons. What was sequenced was blood. This TCR derives from a man in his sixties in good health. The J gene is TRBJ2-5, the V gene TRBV18, with no clear D. The CDR3: CASAPEDPETQYF. Written as DNA, the CDR3 is TGTGCCAGCGCACCAGAAGATCCCGAGACCCAGTACTTC.